Listed below are T cell receptor beta chains from one sample, sequenced in a study of T cell responses to AZD1222 COVID-19 vaccine. Only in-frame clones appear in the TCRdb table, and some are missing; sequencing was by immunoSEQ multiplex PCR. Altogether approximately 130,000 clones are present, roughly 91% being singletons, with the ten largest covering 11%. The source was peripheral blood, collected on day 0 of MenACWY control vaccination. The receptors were gathered from an adult in good health. The CDR3 runs from the conserved cysteine through the conserved F or W. D genes are given only for firm matches. A row's size may be missing; if present it is once, few, many or a size class.

j_call,clone_size,v_call,d_call,cdr3_nt,cdr3_aa
TRBJ2-1,-,TRBV19,-,TGTGCCAGTAGTATATTCGGGGGCGGTGAGCAGTTCTTC,CASSIFGGGEQFF
TRBJ2-1,-,TRBV3-1/TRBV3-2,TRBD2,TGTGCCAGCAGCCCGCCCTTTTATACTAGCGGGAGGTTGGGCAATGAGCAGTTCTTC,CASSPPFYTSGRLGNEQFF
TRBJ1-1,-,TRBV4-3,-,TGCGCCAGCAGCCAAGGACTGGAGAACACTGAAGCTTTCTTT,CASSQGLENTEAFF
TRBJ2-7,once,TRBV11-3,TRBD1,TGTGCCAGCAGTGCCGGGACAGGGGCGGTTGGGCAGTACTTC,CASSAGTGAVGQYF
TRBJ1-2,-,TRBV28,-,TGTGCCAGCCAACTCGGACAGAACTATGGCTACACCTTC,CASQLGQNYGYTF
TRBJ1-1,-,TRBV6-2/TRBV6-3,-,TGTGCCAGCAGTCAAACGGACACTGAAGCTTTCTTT,CASSQTDTEAFF
TRBJ2-3,-,TRBV18,TRBD1,TGTGCCAGCACAGAGGGACAGGGCAACGCAGATACGCAGTATTTT,CASTEGQGNADTQYF
TRBJ2-7,-,TRBV7-2,-,TGTGCCAGCAGCTTAGAGAGAACCTACGAGCAGTACTTC,CASSLERTYEQYF
TRBJ2-1,once,TRBV19,TRBD2,TGTGCCAGTAGTATAGCTATCCGGGCTAGCGGAAACAATGAGCAGTTCTTC,CASSIAIRASGNNEQFF
TRBJ2-7,once,TRBV3-1/TRBV3-2,TRBD2,TGTGCCAGCAGTGAGGAGACTAGCGGGGCATACGAGCAGTACTTC,CASSEETSGAYEQYF
TRBJ1-5,-,TRBV12-3/TRBV12-4,-,TGTGCCAGCAGGGGTAGCAATCAGCCCCAGCATTTT,CASRGSNQPQHF
TRBJ1-2,few,TRBV28,TRBD1,TGTGCCAGCAGTCCCAGAACTTCCACAGGGGCCTATGGCTACACCTTC,CASSPRTSTGAYGYTF
TRBJ2-4,-,TRBV5-6,-,TGTGCCAGCAGCCGGGTTGGGGGTGGCAAAAACATTCAGTACTTC,CASSRVGGGKNIQYF
TRBJ1-1,once,TRBV7-2,-,TGTGCCAGCAGCCCCCTCCGGGCGGACACTGAAGCTTTCTTT,CASSPLRADTEAFF
TRBJ2-1,-,TRBV10-2,TRBD2,TGCGCCAGCAGTGAGAGCGGGGTATACAATGAGCAGTTCTTC,CASSESGVYNEQFF
TRBJ2-3,-,TRBV3-1/TRBV3-2,-,TGTGCCAGCAGCCCTTCTGGGGATACGCAGTATTTT,CASSPSGDTQYF
TRBJ1-1,-,TRBV12-5,-,TGTGCTAGTGGTTTCTGGCTAGTCGAGGACACTGAAGCTTTCTTT,CASGFWLVEDTEAFF
TRBJ2-7,-,TRBV2,TRBD2,TGTGCCAGCAGTGGGGGAGGGGCGGCACCCTACGAGCAGTACTTC,CASSGGGAAPYEQYF
TRBJ2-5,-,TRBV10-3,TRBD2,TGTGCCATCAGTGAGTCGATGAAAGGACTAGCGGGAGAAGAGACCCAGTACTTC,CAISESMKGLAGEETQYF
TRBJ2-1,once,TRBV11-3,-,TGTGCCAGCAGCTTAGCGTGGGGCGGGACTGAGCAGTTCTTC,CASSLAWGGTEQFF
TRBJ1-2,once,TRBV19,-,TGTGCCAGTAGTATAGACCCCAGCGGGGGCTACACCTTC,CASSIDPSGGYTF
TRBJ1-6,-,TRBV6-5,-,TGTGCCAGCAGCCAGGGGCAGCTCCCACCCCTCCACTTT,CASSQGQLPPLHF
TRBJ2-2,-,TRBV30,-,TGTGCCTGGAGAGCGGGACAGTTCACCGGGGAGCTGTTTTTT,CAWRAGQFTGELFF
TRBJ2-1,-,TRBV6-5,-,TGTGCCAGCAGCTCCTCTGGTAATGAGCAGTTCTTC,CASSSSGNEQFF
TRBJ1-4,-,TRBV5-1,-,TGCGCCAGCAGCCAGGGTGTGACAGCAACTAATGAAAAACTGTTTTTT,CASSQGVTATNEKLFF
TRBJ2-1,few,TRBV7-3,-,TGTGCCAGCAGCGGAGGGCCCACCTTGGCGAAGTTCTTC,CASSGGPTLAKFF
TRBJ2-6,-,TRBV21-1,-,TGTGCCAGCAGCGTGCAACAGGGGACCGGGGCCAACGTCCTGACTTTC,CASSVQQGTGANVLTF
TRBJ1-6,few,TRBV5-1,-,TGCGCCAGCAGCTTGGTCGACGGGGCTGGGTCTTCACCCCTCCACTTT,CASSLVDGAGSSPLHF
TRBJ1-5,-,TRBV27,-,TGTGCCAGCAGGCTTATCTTGCGCCCCTTAAGCCCCCAGCATTTT,CASRLILRPLSPQHF
TRBJ2-3,-,TRBV11-3,-,TGTGCCAGCAGCCCGCGGCCTACTAGCACAGATACGCAGTATTTT,CASSPRPTSTDTQYF
TRBJ2-3,-,TRBV4-1,-,TGCGCCAGCAGCCAAACATTACACACAGATACGCAGTATTTT,CASSQTLHTDTQYF
TRBJ1-5,-,TRBV6-1,-,TGTGCCAGCAGTGAATCCCCCGTAAATCAGCCCCAGCATTTT,CASSESPVNQPQHF
TRBJ1-2,-,TRBV27,-,TGTGCCAGCAGTTTAAGGGGGGCTCTAGATGGCTACACCTTC,CASSLRGALDGYTF
TRBJ2-7,-,TRBV6-2/TRBV6-3,TRBD1,TGTGCCAGCAGTTGGGGACAGGTTCTGTACGAGCAGTACTTC,CASSWGQVLYEQYF
TRBJ1-1,-,TRBV7-9,-,TGTGCCAGCAGCTTTCAGGCGAACACTGAAGCTTTCTTT,CASSFQANTEAFF
TRBJ2-4,-,TRBV10-2,TRBD1,TGCGCCAGCAGTGGTGGGACAGGGTCCAAAAACATTCAGTACTTC,CASSGGTGSKNIQYF
TRBJ2-3,-,TRBV7-2,-,TGTGCCAGCAGCCTCAGAGGGCCCACAGATACGCAGTATTTT,CASSLRGPTDTQYF
TRBJ2-5,once,TRBV12-3/TRBV12-4,-,TGTGCCAGCAGCCCGGCGGAGCAAGAGACCCAGTACTTC,CASSPAEQETQYF
TRBJ2-1,-,TRBV11-3,-,TGTGCCAGCAGCCCCCTGGATCACAATGAGCAGTTCTTC,CASSPLDHNEQFF
TRBJ2-2,-,TRBV5-6,-,TGTGCCAGCAGCTTGGGGGCGAACACCGGGGAGCTGTTTTTT,CASSLGANTGELFF
TRBJ2-1,-,TRBV30,-,TGTGCCTGGATCGGGAGTGCCAATGAGCAGTTCTTC,CAWIGSANEQFF
TRBJ2-7,-,TRBV7-2,-,TGTGCCAGCAGCCGGGAAGCGGGTACACTATCGGGGGAGCAGTACTTC,CASSREAGTLSGEQYF
TRBJ1-4,-,TRBV12-3/TRBV12-4,-,TGTGCCAGCAGTTTCCGGGGTGGGTCCCAGCTGTTTTTT,CASSFRGGSQLFF
TRBJ1-3,-,TRBV6-4,-,TGTGCCAGCAGCCCCCCGGGCCCCACACAGAGACACTCTGGAAACACCATATATTTT,CASSPPGPTQRHSGNTIYF
TRBJ2-5,-,TRBV27,-,TGTGCCAGCAGAGCAAAACCTAGAAGCCAAGAGACCCAGTACTTC,CASRAKPRSQETQYF
TRBJ2-2,-,TRBV2,-,TGTGCCAGCAGTCAAACCACCGGGAATCCCAGCGGGGAGCTGTTTTTT,CASSQTTGNPSGELFF
TRBJ2-2,-,TRBV27,TRBD1,TGTGCCAGCAGTGCGGACAGGGGTGGGTCAGGGGAGCTGTTTTTT,CASSADRGGSGELFF
TRBJ2-5,-,TRBV5-8,TRBD2,TGTGCCAGCAGCTTGAATCGACTAGCCTCAGAGACCCAGTACTTC,CASSLNRLASETQYF